This T cell receptor beta chain was identified in a study of blood T cell repertoires in COVID-19. Sequenced by immunoSEQ multiplex PCR; TCRdb stores in-frame clones only, minus some. This table holds over 150,000 clones, about 86% found once. This CDR3 is 14 amino acids long. V was cut by 1 base and J by 3 bases, with 10 bases left in between. Germline CDR1 LGHNA, CDR2 YSLEER. The chain uses TRBV4-3 and TRBJ2-7, with D unresolved. This TCR came from a middle-aged man with active or convalescent COVID-19. The source material was peripheral blood. The CDR3, as DNA: TGCGCCAGCAGCCAAGTTGCAGGATTCTACGAGCAGTACTTC. Amino acids: CASSQVAGFYEQYF.